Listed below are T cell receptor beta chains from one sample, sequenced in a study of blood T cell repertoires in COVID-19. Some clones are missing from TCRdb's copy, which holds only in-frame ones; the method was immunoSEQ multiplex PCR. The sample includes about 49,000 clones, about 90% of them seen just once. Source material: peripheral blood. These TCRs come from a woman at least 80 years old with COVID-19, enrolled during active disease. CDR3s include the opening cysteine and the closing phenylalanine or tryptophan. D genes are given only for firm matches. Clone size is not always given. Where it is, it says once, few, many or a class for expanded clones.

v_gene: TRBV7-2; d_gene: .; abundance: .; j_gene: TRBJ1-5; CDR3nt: TGTGCCAGCAGCTTAGTTAGGGGGACGGTGATTCAGCCCCAGCATTTT; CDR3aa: CASSLVRGTVIQPQHF
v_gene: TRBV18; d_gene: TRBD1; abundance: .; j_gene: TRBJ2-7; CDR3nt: TGTGCCAGCTCACCAGGGACAGGGAAAGGCTACGAGCAGTACTTC; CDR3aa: CASSPGTGKGYEQYF
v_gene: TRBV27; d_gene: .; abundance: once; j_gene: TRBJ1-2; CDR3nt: TGTGCCAGCAGTCAACAGGGCTATGGCTACACCTTC; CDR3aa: CASSQQGYGYTF
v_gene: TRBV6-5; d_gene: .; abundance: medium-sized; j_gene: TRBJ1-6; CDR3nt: TGTGCCAGCAGTTACGGCCTGCAGGGTGTAAATTCACCCCTCCACTTT; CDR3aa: CASSYGLQGVNSPLHF
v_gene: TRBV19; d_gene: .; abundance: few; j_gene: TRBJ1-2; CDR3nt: TGTGCCAGTAGGCAGGGTTTCGGTGGCTACACCTTC; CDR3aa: CASRQGFGGYTF
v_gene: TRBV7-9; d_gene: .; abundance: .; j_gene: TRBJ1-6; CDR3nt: TGTGCCACCGGTAGGAGCTCCTATAATTCACCCCTCCACTTT; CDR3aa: CATGRSSYNSPLHF
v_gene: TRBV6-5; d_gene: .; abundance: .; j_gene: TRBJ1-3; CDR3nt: TGTGCCAGCAGTTCGGACAGATACTCTGGAAACACCATATATTTT; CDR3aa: CASSSDRYSGNTIYF
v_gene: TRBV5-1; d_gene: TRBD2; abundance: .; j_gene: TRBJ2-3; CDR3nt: TGCGCCAGCAGCTCCGCGGGGGACACAGATACGCAGTATTTT; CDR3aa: CASSSAGDTDTQYF
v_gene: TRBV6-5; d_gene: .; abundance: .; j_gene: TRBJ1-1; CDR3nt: TGTGCCAGCAGTTACGAGGCAGCAACCAACACTGAAGCTTTCTTT; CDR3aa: CASSYEAATNTEAFF
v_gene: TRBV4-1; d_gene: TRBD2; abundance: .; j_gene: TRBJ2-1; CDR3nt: TGCGCCAGCAGCCACTCCACCGCGGGGGGGCGTTCCTACAATGAGCAGTTCTTC; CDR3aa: CASSHSTAGGRSYNEQFF
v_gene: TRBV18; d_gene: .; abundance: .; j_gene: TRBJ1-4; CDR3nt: TGTGCCAGCTCACGGACAGCCGTTAATGAAAAACTGTTTTTT; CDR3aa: CASSRTAVNEKLFF
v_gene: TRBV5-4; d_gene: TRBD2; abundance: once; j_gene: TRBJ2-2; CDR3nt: TGTGCCAGCAGCTTCCCTAGCGGGGGGGCACGGACCGGGGAGCTGTTTTTT; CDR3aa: CASSFPSGGARTGELFF
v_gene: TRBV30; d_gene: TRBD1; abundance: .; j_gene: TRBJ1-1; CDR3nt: TGTGCCTGGAGTCGACAGGGGCAGACTGAAGCTTTCTTT; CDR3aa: CAWSRQGQTEAFF
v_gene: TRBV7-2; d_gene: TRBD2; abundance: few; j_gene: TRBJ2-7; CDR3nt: TGTGCCAGCAGCACCGCCGGGAGGAGCTCCTACGAGCAGTACTTC; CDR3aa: CASSTAGRSSYEQYF
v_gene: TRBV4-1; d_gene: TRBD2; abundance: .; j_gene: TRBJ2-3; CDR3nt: TGCGCCAGCAGCCAAGCCACAGCGGGAGGTGTCGATACGCAGTATTTT; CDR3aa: CASSQATAGGVDTQYF
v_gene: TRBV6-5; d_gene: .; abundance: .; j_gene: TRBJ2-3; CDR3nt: TGTACGATACTAGTCGGCTCAGATACGCAGTATTTT; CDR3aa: CTILVGSDTQYF
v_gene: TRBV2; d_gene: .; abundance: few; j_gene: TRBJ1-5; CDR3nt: TGTGCCAGCAGTGAGCAGGTGGGCAATCAGCCCCAGCATTTT; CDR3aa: CASSEQVGNQPQHF
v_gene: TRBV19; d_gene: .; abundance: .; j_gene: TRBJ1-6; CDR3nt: TGTGCCAGTAGTATAGGAACGGATTCACCCCTCCACTTT; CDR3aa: CASSIGTDSPLHF
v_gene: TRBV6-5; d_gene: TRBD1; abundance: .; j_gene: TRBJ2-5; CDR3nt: TGTGCCAGCAGTTCGGGACAGCACAGAGAGACCCAGTACTTC; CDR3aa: CASSSGQHRETQYF
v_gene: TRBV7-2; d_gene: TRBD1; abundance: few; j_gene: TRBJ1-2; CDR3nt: TGTGCCAGCAGATCCGGGACAGGGGGCGGAGGCTACACCTTC; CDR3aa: CASRSGTGGGGYTF
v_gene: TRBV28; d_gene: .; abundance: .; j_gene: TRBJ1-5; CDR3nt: TGTGCCAGCAGTTTTATCAGGTCCGGGGTGGGTCGTCAGCCCCAGCATTTT; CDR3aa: CASSFIRSGVGRQPQHF
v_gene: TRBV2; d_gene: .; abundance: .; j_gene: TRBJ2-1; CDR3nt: TGTGCCAGCAGTGAGGCTTTTGCGGATGCCTACAATGAGCAGTTCTTC; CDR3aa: CASSEAFADAYNEQFF